The sample holds a few counts of the clone carrying this T cell receptor (beta chain). The data were produced by immunoSEQ multiplex PCR, yet TCRdb's version contains in-frame clones alone and is incomplete. Here the sample spans about 12,000 clones, 82% being singletons. This entry is derived from a study of sequential checkpoint blockade in melanoma. Treatment of the sample: randomized to nivolumab then ipilimumab (arm A) or the reverse (arm B). Patients had received no earlier DNA-damaging chemotherapy. The sequence came from a human donor with melanoma. The input for sequencing was CD8+ T cells sorted from blood (inferred from file names), taken from a patient given nivolumab and ipilimumab in sequence.

The CDR3, as DNA: TGTGCCAGCTCACCAAGAGGGTTGGGTGGCTACACCTTC. Protein: CASSPRGLGGYTF. This rearrangement joins TRBV18 to TRBJ1-2; D gene unclear. The CDR3 has 13 amino acids. Germline V gene sequence: CDR1 KGHSH, CDR2 LQKENI. V gave up 2 bases and J gave up 7 bases, with 11 bases separating them.